These 3 T cell receptor beta chains were sequenced from one sample in a study of human T cells and chemical hapten exposure (dated by TCRdb to the early 2020s). The library was prepared using RACE. The listed sequencing device is NextSeq 500. TCRdb reworked the public reads: Q25 trimming with fastp, MiXCR clone assembly, productive beta chains retained. Entries that share a CDR3 protein sequence are merged under the most common genes and DNA. For this sample the table gives under 75,000 distinct CDR3 sequences, of which around 10% were detected only once. Of the sample, roughly 1.5% falls within the top ten clones. The time point label, as the study defines it: patch test 3, about 24 weeks after DPC sensitization. The sample's treatment or condition, from its label and the paper: therapeutic diphenylcyclopropenone sensitization with weekly scalp DPC. The source material was whole blood, sampled in connection with sensitization to the hapten diphenylcyclopropenone (DPC). These receptors originate from a woman in her 50s with alopecia areata. Some clones in this sample may be carry-over from other donors' samples.

This clonotype was seen repeatedly, ten times or more. V is TRBV7-2 and J is TRBJ1-5; D gene unclear. V lost 4 bases to trimming and J lost 6 bases, with 7 bases between them. This CDR3 is 12 amino acids long. The germline CDR1 and CDR2 sequences are SGHTA and FQGNSA. This chain's CDR3 is CASSSHGQPQHF. CDR3 DNA: TGTGCCAGCAGCTCCCATGGTCAGCCCCAGCATTTT.

This clonotype was seen repeatedly, ten times or more. The gene calls are TRBV10-3 and TRBJ1-1; a weak D match, TRBD1 (5 bases). V shed 1 base and J shed 5 bases, with 8 bases lying between them. The CDR3 consists of 13 residues. The germline V gene has CDR1 ENHRY and CDR2 SYGVKD. This CDR3 is CAISEWGTTEAFF. The DNA for the CDR3 is TGTGCCATCAGTGAGTGGGGGACGACTGAAGCTTTCTTT.

The CDR3 spells CASSLVQGEQFF. The CDR3 bases are TGCGCCAGCAGCTTGGTTCAGGGTGAGCAGTTCTTC. The chain is built from TRBV5-1 and TRBJ2-1; the D gene is possibly TRBD1 (5 bases). The CDR3 sequence is 12 residues long. The V end was cut by 0 bases, the J end by 9 bases, with 7 bases between. Germline CDR1 SGHRS, CDR2 YFSETQ.